Below, one TCR beta chain is given with its context. As yet, its antigen is unknown. This sample is drawn from a study of T-cell memory formation after mild COVID-19. Whole-study findings and limits: Balance between CD4 and CD8 was seen in clones contracting day 15 to 85, and a CD4+ lean was seen in later expanders.

The CDR3 is 15 amino acids. V was clipped by 8 bases and J by 5 bases; unmatched bases: 10. Germline V gene data show CDR1 as SGHAT and CDR2 as FQNNGV. TCRdb used MiXCR to reprocess the 5' RACE reads, holding one entry per CDR3 protein. The sample includes approximately 340,000 distinct CDR3 sequences, 13% of them seen just once. Sequenced material: PBMCs or a T cell subset sorted from them (not recorded which). The receptor was derived from a young man who had mild COVID-19 (a few samples of this study predate the infection). Cell type and time point are not known. The rearrangement links TRBV11-2 to TRBJ2-3, with 10 bases that match TRBD2. The CDR3 region is CASQAGGPAGDTQYF. For the CDR3, the DNA is TGTGCCAGCCAAGCGGGGGGGCCGGCTGGAGATACGCAGTATTTT.